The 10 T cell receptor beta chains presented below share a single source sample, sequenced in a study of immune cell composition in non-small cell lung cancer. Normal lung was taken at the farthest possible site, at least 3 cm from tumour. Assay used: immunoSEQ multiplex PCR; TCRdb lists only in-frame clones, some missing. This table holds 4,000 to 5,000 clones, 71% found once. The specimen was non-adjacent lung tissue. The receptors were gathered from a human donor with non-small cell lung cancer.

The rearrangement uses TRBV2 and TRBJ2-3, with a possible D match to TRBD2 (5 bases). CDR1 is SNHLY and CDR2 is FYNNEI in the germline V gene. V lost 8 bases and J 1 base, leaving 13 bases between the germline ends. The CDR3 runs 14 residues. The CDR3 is CASYVGLRTDTQYF. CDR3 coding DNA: TGTGCCAGCTACGTCGGACTTCGCACAGATACGCAGTATTTT. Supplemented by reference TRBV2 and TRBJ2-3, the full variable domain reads EPEVTQTPSHQVTQMGQEVILRCVPISNHLYFYWYRQILGQKVEFLVSFYNNEISEKSEIFDDQFSVERPDGSNFTLKIRSTKLEDSAMYFCASYVGLRTDTQYFGPGTRLTVL.

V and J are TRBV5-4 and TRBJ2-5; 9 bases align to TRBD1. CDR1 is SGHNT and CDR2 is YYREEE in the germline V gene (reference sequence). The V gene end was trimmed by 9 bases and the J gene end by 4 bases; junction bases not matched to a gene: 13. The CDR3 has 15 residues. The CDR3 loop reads CATQGTGLDLETQYF. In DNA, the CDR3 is TGTGCCACCCAAGGGACAGGGTTAGATCTAGAGACCCAGTACTTC.

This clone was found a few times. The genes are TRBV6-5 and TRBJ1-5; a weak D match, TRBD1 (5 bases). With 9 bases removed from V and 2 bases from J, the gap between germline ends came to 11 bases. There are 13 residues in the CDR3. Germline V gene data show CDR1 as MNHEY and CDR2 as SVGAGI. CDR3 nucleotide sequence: TGTGCCAGTGGGGGAAATCGCAATCAGCCCCAGCATTTT. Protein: CASGGNRNQPQHF.

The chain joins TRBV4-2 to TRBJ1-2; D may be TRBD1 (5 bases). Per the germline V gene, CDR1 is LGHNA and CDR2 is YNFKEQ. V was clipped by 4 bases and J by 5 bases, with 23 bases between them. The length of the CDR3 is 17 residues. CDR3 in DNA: TGTGCCAGCAGCCCTACTGGGGGTCAGGAGGCCTCTTATGGCTACACCTTC. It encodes CASSPTGGQEASYGYTF.

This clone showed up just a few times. The CDR3 loop reads CASSIRAEGEQYF. The CDR3 DNA sequence: TGTGCCAGCAGCATCAGGGCCGAGGGAGAGCAGTACTTC. The chain employs TRBV2 and TRBJ2-7; D assignment may be TRBD1 or TRBD2 (5 bases each). Per the germline V gene, CDR1 is SNHLY and CDR2 is FYNNEI. Trimming removed 6 bases from V and 7 bases from J, with 16 bases in between. CDR3 length equals 13 residues.

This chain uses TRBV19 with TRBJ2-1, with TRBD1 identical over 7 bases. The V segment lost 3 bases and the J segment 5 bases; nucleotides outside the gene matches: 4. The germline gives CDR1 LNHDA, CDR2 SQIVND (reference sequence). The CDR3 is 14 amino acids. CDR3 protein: CASSIGDRHNEQFF. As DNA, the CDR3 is TGTGCCAGTAGTATTGGGGACAGACACAATGAGCAGTTCTTC.

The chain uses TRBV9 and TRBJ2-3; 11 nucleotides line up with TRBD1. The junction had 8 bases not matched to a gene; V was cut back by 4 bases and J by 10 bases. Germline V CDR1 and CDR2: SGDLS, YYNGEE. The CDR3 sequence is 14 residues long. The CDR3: CASSMGQGDHAQYF. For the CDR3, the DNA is TGTGCCAGCAGCATGGGACAGGGGGACCATGCGCAGTATTTT.

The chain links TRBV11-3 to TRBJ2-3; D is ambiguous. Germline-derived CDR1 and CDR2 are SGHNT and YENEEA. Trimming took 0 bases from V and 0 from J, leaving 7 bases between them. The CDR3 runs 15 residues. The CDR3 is CASSLEGGSTDTQYF. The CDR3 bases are TGTGCCAGCAGCTTAGAGGGCGGAAGCACAGATACGCAGTATTTT.

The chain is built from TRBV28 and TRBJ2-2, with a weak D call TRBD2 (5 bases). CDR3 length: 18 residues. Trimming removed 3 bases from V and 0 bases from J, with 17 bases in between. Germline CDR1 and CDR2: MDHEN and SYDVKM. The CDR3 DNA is TGTGCCAGCAGTTTCGGGGTATTAATCGGTACGAACACCGGGGAGCTGTTTTTT. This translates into CASSFGVLIGTNTGELFF.

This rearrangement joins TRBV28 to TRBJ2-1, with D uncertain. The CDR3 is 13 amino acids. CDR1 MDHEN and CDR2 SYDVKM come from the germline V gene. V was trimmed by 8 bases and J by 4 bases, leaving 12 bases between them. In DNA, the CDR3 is TGTGCCAGCTCCACCGGGTCATACAATGAGCAGTTCTTC. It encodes CASSTGSYNEQFF.